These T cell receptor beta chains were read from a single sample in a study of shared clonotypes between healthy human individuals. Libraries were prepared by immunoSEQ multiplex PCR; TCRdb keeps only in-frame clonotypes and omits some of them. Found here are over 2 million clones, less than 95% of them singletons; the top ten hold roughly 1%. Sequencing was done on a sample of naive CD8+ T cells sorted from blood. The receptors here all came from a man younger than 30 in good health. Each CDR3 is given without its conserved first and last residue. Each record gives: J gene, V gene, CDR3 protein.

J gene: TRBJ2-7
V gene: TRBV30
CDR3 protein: AWEGTGAYEQY

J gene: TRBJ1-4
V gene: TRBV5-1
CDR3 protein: ASSLDGPTNEKLF

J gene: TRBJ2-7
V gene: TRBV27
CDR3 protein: ASRMTSGFYEQY

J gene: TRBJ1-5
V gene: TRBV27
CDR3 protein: ASSLQGSNQPQH

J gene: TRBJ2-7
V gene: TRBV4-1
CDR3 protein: ASSQDPGPTTYEQY

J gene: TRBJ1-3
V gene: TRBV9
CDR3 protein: ASSVEGRSGNTIY

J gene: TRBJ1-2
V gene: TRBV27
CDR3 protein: ASSFKGDRRLGESYGYT

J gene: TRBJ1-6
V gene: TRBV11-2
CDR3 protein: ASSLEAGSPLH

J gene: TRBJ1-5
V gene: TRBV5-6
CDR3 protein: ASSFRTGGSEPQH

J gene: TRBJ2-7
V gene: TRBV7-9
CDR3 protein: ASSLADGGYEQY

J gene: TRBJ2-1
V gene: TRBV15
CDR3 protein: ATSRDGEGQDNEQF

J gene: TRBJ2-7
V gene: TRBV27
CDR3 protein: ASGVGHFYEQY

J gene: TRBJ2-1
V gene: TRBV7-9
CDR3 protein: ASSLGADEQF

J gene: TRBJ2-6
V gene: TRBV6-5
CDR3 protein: ASSPDFSGANVLT

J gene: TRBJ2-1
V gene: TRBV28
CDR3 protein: ASSRIGGYNEQF

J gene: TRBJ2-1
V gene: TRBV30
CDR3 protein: AWSRGQGVNEQF

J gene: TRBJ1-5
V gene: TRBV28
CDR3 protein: ASSFLTGGYSNQPQH

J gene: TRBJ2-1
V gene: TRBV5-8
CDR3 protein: ASSLILTGAEQF

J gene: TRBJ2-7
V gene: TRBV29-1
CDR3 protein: SATQDSYEQY